The sample holds many counts of the clone carrying this T cell receptor beta chain. Its antigen is currently unknown. cDNA synthesis was performed by 5'RACE with 10-nucleotide random UMIs. TCRdb ran MiXCR on the 5' RACE reads and lists one entry per CDR3 protein. The table lists about 80,000 distinct CDR3 sequences, approximately 6% of them singletons. The source of the sample is a study of neurological immune-mediated disorders. Study at large: Secondary progressive disease was present in 3, and relapsing-remitting disease in approximately 30, of the 35 or so multiple sclerosis patients.

This CDR3 has 15 residues. Germline V gene sequence: CDR1 DFQATT, CDR2 SNEGSKA (reference sequence). The germline V and J ends were trimmed by 4 bases and 3 bases, with 19 bases remaining between them. Time point: longitudinal time-point 2. Study findings and constraints: Phylogenetic grouping placed 18 of 34 multiple sclerosis patients' repertoires in one related-CDR3 cluster, a possible signature. None of the CDR3 amino acid sequences in expanded clones turned up in more than one subject, which points to private repertoires in all groups.

The genes are TRBV20-1 and TRBJ2-7, with D perhaps given as TRBD1 or TRBD2 (5 bases each). Input material: PBMCs. The receptor's source is an older woman with multiple sclerosis. The DNA for the CDR3 is TGCAGTGCTAAGGCCGGTATGCTGGGGGACTACGAGCAGTACTTC. Translating it yields CSAKAGMLGDYEQYF.